This TCR beta chain derives from a study of cytomegalovirus exposure and HLA in healthy donors. Findings and limits, study-wide: Reports state that TCR beta sequences accurately predicted most subjects' HLA-A and HLA-B alleles.

The PCR made use of 60 Vbeta and 13 Jbeta primers. Measured with immunoSEQ multiplex PCR; TCRdb has only the in-frame clones, and not every one. The table includes over 110,000 clones, approximately 80% detected once. J lost 5 bases, V lost 5 bases, and 7 bases had no gene match. The CDR3 loop spans 15 amino acids. Germline CDR1 is SGHRS and CDR2 is YFSETQ. This clone showed up just once. Its antigen is as yet unknown. This sequence originates from a middle-aged woman in good health and CMV-seropositive. The sample taken for sequencing was PBMCs. The gene calls are TRBV5-1 and TRBJ1-6; 7 bases align to TRBD1. The CDR3 reads CASRAGGSDNSPLHF. The CDR3 region has the DNA TGCGCCAGCAGAGCAGGGGGGAGCGATAATTCACCCCTCCACTTT.